These 14 T cell receptor beta chains came from one sample sequenced in a study of blood T cell repertoires in COVID-19. This table comes from immunoSEQ multiplex PCR, and its TCRdb copy is limited to in-frame clones, with some not included. This sample carries some 150,000 clones, over 75% of them seen once, and the ten largest clones take approximately 1.3%. Specimen: PBMCs or T cells enriched from blood (not recorded which). Receptors originate from a woman aged 25 to 39 with acute COVID-19.

The rearrangement uses TRBV28 and TRBJ2-1; 9 nucleotides agree with TRBD2. The CDR3 extends over 16 amino acids. Germline loops: CDR1 MDHEN, CDR2 SYDVKM. With 3 bases clipped from V and 2 bases from J, the junction kept 5 bases outside the gene matches. Here the CDR3 reads CASSLLAGSPYNEQFF. The CDR3 DNA is TGTGCCAGCAGTTTGCTAGCGGGGTCCCCCTACAATGAGCAGTTCTTC.

The J gene is TRBJ1-1, the V gene TRBV11-2; TRBD1 might be the D (6 bases). Germline V gives CDR1 SGHAT, CDR2 FQNNGV. The V and J ends lost 0 bases and 7 bases respectively, with 12 bases between them. This CDR3 is built from 14 residues. As DNA, the CDR3 is TGTGCCAGCAGCTTAGATTCGAGGGGGGGTGAAGCTTTCTTT. This sequence encodes CASSLDSRGGEAFF.

The chain recombines TRBV23-1 with TRBJ2-3; 9 positions agree with TRBD2. TRBV23-1 is identified as an open reading frame with a role that is uncertain. Germline trimming cut 0 bases from V and 7 bases from J; bases unmatched to any gene: 5. This CDR3 is built from 15 residues. In DNA form, the CDR3 reads TGCGCCAGCAGTCAATCGAGGCTAGCGGGGCATACGCAGTATTTT. Its protein product is CASSQSRLAGHTQYF.

The chain carries TRBV5-1 and TRBJ2-1, with 7 bases identical to TRBD2. This CDR3 is built from 13 residues. The J segment lost 5 bases and the V segment lost 6 bases, leaving 5 bases of the junction unmatched. CDR1 is SGHRS and CDR2 is YFSETQ in the germline V gene. The chain's CDR3 is CASNPAGNNEQFF. The CDR3 DNA reads as TGCGCCAGCAACCCAGCGGGGAACAATGAGCAGTTCTTC.

The V gene is TRBV5-8, the J gene TRBJ2-7; 10 nucleotides line up with TRBD2. The germline V gene encodes CDR1 SGHTS and CDR2 YDEGEE. V was pared by 4 bases and J by 1 base, with 8 bases of the junction left unmatched. The CDR3 runs 16 residues. The CDR3 spells CASSPLASGSSYEQYF. CDR3 bases: TGTGCCAGCAGCCCGCTGGCTAGCGGGAGTTCCTACGAGCAGTACTTC. Looking up the rest from reference TRBV5-8 and TRBJ2-7 gives the full variable domain: EAGVTQSPTHLIKTRGQQATLRCSPISGHTSVYWYQQALGLGLQFLLWYDEGEERNRGNFPPRFSGRQFPNYSSELNVNALELEDSALYLCASSPLASGSSYEQYFGPGTRLTVT.

The CDR3 reads CASSVLAGAYNEQFF. Written as DNA, the CDR3 is TGTGCCAGCAGCGTACTAGCGGGGGCCTACAATGAGCAGTTCTTC. The chain combines TRBV9 with TRBJ2-1, with 10 bases that match TRBD2. Germline CDR1 is SGDLS and CDR2 is YYNGEE. The CDR3 loop spans 15 amino acids. V shed 1 base and J 2 bases; nucleotides not matched to a gene: 0.

CDR3 sequence reads: CASSWTSGRSDTQYF. The CDR3 region has the DNA TGTGCCAGCAGCTGGACTAGCGGGAGGTCAGATACGCAGTATTTT. The chain joins TRBV7-2 to TRBJ2-3, with TRBD2 matching 14 bases. Losses at the gene ends were 4 bases for V and 4 bases for J; bases not matched to a gene: 1. CDR3 length: 15 amino acids. CDR1 and CDR2 (germline): SGHTA, FQGNSA.

The chain uses TRBV7-2 and TRBJ1-1; 9 bases are shared with TRBD1. This CDR3 has 16 amino acids. After removal of 5 bases from V and 5 bases from J, the junction contained 12 bases not matched to a gene. Germline-derived CDR1 and CDR2 are SGHTA and FQGNSA. CDR3 nucleotides: TGTGCCAGCAGCCCGATAGGGGACAGGGCACCTACTGAAGCTTTCTTT. Its protein product is CASSPIGDRAPTEAFF.

The chain has TRBV19 and TRBJ1-2; no definite D call. V shed 0 bases and J shed 5 bases, with 16 bases lying between them. Germline lookup yields CDR1 LNHDA and CDR2 SQIVND (reference sequence). CDR3 length: 16 residues. CDR3: CASSIDLFGLGYGYTF. CDR3 in DNA: TGTGCCAGTAGTATAGATCTATTTGGACTCGGGTATGGCTACACCTTC.

In DNA, the CDR3 is TGTGCCAGCAGTTTCCCCGGCAGGGAGGGCAATCAGCCCCAGCATTTT. This sequence encodes CASSFPGREGNQPQHF. V is TRBV28 and J is TRBJ1-5, with a possible D match to TRBD1 (5 bases). In germline, CDR1 is MDHEN, CDR2 SYDVKM. Trimming left V 3 bases short and J 2 bases short, with 14 bases between. This CDR3 is 16 amino acids long.

V and J are TRBV3-1 (or the pseudogene TRBV3-2) and TRBJ2-1, with D possibly being TRBD2 (6 bases). V lost 1 base to trimming and J lost 3 bases, with 13 bases between them. There are 16 residues in the CDR3. CDR1 and CDR2 (germline): LGHDT, YNNKEL (reference sequence). CDR3 amino acids: CASSQGIAVRYNEQFF. As DNA, the CDR3 is TGTGCCAGCAGCCAAGGGATAGCGGTCCGCTACAATGAGCAGTTCTTC.

This chain joins TRBV30 and TRBJ2-1, with D perhaps matching TRBD2 (6 bases). This CDR3 is built from 12 residues. The germline CDR1 and CDR2 sequences are GTSNPN and SVGIG (reference sequence). V was cut by 1 base and J by 9 bases, with 10 bases left in between. CDR3 protein: CAWSGLVGEQFF. CDR3 nucleotides: TGTGCCTGGAGTGGACTAGTTGGTGAGCAGTTCTTC.

V and J are TRBV14 and TRBJ2-7; the D gene is possibly TRBD1 (6 bases). Per the germline V gene, CDR1 is SGHDN and CDR2 is FVKESK. There are 12 residues in the CDR3. V lost 4 bases, J lost 4 bases, and 8 bases lay in between. The CDR3 region is CASSPRGYEQYF. In DNA form, the CDR3 reads TGTGCCAGCAGCCCTAGGGGGTACGAGCAGTACTTC.

The chain has TRBV7-2 and TRBJ2-7; perhaps TRBD2 as D (5 bases). The CDR3 spans 14 residues. V lost 0 bases to trimming and J lost 3 bases, with 9 bases between them. Per the germline V gene, CDR1 is SGHTA and CDR2 is FQGNSA. CDR3 in DNA: TGTGCCAGCAGCTTAGCCCCGGGAAGCTACGAGCAGTACTTC. Protein: CASSLAPGSYEQYF.